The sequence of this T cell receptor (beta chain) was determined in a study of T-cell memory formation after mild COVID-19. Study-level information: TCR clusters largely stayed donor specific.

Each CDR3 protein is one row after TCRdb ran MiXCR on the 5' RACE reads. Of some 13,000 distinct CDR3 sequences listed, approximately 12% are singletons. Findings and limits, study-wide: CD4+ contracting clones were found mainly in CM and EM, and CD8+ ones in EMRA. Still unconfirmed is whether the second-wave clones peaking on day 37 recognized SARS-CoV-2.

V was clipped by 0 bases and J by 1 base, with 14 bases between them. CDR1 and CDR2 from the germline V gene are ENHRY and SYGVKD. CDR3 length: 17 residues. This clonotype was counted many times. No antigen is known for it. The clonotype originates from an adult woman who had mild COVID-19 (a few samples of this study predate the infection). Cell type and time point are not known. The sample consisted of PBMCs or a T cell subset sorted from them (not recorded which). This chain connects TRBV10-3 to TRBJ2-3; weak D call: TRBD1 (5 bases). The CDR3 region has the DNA TGTGCCATCAGTGAGTCGGGTTGGCAGGGCCGCACAGATACGCAGTATTTT. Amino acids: CAISESGWQGRTDTQYF.